This TCR beta chain was profiled in a study of cytomegalovirus exposure and HLA in healthy donors. In this sample, this clone turned up a few times. The germline V gene encodes CDR1 SQVTM and CDR2 ANQGSEA. V shed 7 bases, J shed 1 base, and the junction held 12 bases outside the gene matches. The CDR3 length is 16 residues. 60 Vbeta and 13 Jbeta primers were used in PCR. The assay was immunoSEQ multiplex PCR, and TCRdb's table has in-frame clones only and misses some. Of around 150,000 clones listed, around three fifths were seen once; the top ten hold around 1.9%. The source material was PBMCs. The chain couples TRBV29-1 to TRBJ2-3; 9 nucleotides line up with TRBD2. The source is a male donor in good health and CMV-seronegative. Here the CDR3 reads CSARGDQRGGTDTQYF. In DNA, the CDR3 is TGCAGCGCCCGGGGTGACCAGCGGGGGGGCACAGATACGCAGTATTTT.